The clone carrying this TCR beta chain was recorded only once. Its cognate antigen is unknown. These data belong to a study of T cell responses to AZD1222 COVID-19 vaccine. Findings and caveats of the study: Seropositive status at baseline applied to only a handful of AZD1222 recipients. White British people made up most donors, females outnumbered males, and clonal diversity was possibly underestimated.

This CDR3 is built from 16 residues. Trimming at V came to 9 bases and at J to 4 bases, leaving 12 bases not matched to a gene. Germline values: CDR1 LNHDA, CDR2 SQIVND (reference sequence). Clones were read by immunoSEQ multiplex PCR, and TCRdb kept only the in-frame ones, dropping some. The sample consists of some 180,000 clones, approximately 90% of them appearing once. The source material was peripheral blood, sampled on day 0 of AZD1222 vaccination. This chain joins TRBV19 and TRBJ1-5; 10 nucleotides match TRBD1. This TCR was sampled from an adult in good health. The CDR3 reads CASQGDRGFSNQPQHF. The CDR3 DNA follows: TGTGCCAGCCAGGGGGACAGGGGCTTTTCGAATCAGCCCCAGCATTTT.